This T cell receptor beta chain appears in the sequencing data of a study of response to subunit inactivated influenza vaccine. Whole-study results and caveats: Each seasonal flu vaccination may recruit only limited new T cells, authors suggested.

TCRdb passed the RT-PCR reads through MiXCR, listing each CDR3 protein once. There are over 450,000 distinct CDR3 sequences in the sample; over 10% occur only once, and around 13% lies in the top ten. V lost 5 bases and J lost 3; bases outside the gene matches: 5. This CDR3 contains 15 residues. Germline values: CDR1 SEHNR, CDR2 FQNEAQ (reference sequence). This clonotype showed up just a few times. Its specificity is not known. The chain joins TRBV7-9 to TRBJ1-4; 8 bases are shared with TRBD1. The clonotype was recovered from a man aged 45-60 years who received an inactivated influenza vaccine. The sequences come from PBMCs from blood, collected roughly 46 days after vaccination. CDR3 DNA: TGTGCCAGCAGCGACAGGGGACTCTCTAATGAAAAACTGTTTTTT. Encoded protein: CASSDRGLSNEKLFF.